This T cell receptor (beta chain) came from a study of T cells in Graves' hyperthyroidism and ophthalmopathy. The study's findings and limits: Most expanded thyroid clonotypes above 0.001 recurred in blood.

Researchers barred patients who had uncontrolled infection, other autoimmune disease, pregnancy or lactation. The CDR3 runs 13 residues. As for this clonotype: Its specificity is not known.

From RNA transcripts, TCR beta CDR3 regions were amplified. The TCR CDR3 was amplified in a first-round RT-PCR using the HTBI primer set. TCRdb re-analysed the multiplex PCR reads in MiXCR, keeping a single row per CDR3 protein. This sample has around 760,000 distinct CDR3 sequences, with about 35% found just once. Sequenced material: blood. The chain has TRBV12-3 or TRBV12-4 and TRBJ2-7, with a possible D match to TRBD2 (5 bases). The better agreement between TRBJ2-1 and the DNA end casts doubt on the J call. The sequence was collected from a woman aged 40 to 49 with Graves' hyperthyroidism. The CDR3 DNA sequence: TGTGCCAGCAGTGTTGAGCGGACTAATGAGCAGTTCTTC. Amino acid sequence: CASSVERTNEQFF.